What follows are 8 T cell receptor beta chains derived from one specimen sequenced in a study of cytomegalovirus exposure and HLA in healthy donors. The PCR made use of 60 Vbeta and 13 Jbeta primers. Clones were read by immunoSEQ multiplex PCR, and TCRdb kept only the in-frame ones, dropping some. The sample lists approximately 150,000 clones, 75% to 90% occurring once. Material: PBMCs. These receptors were obtained from a male donor in good health and CMV-seronegative.

This clone was counted a single time. The chain carries TRBV5-5 and TRBJ1-6; D gene uncertain. This CDR3 region has 16 residues. CDR1 is SGHKS, CDR2 YYEKEE, per germline (reference sequence). Deletions cut 0 bases from V and 10 bases from J, with 17 bases between. The CDR3 sequence is CASSLDYGVGGSPLHF. The CDR3 DNA sequence: TGTGCCAGCAGCTTGGATTATGGGGTAGGAGGGTCACCCCTCCACTTT.

This chain connects TRBV7-2 to TRBJ2-7, with a possible D match to TRBD1 (6 bases). Germline CDR1 and CDR2: SGHTA and FQGNSA. Trimming took off 3 bases at V and 2 bases at J, with 11 bases between the two ends. The CDR3 totals 14 residues. As DNA, the CDR3 is TGTGCCAGCAGCTTCATCAGGGGCCCCTACGAGCAGTACTTC. Encoded protein: CASSFIRGPYEQYF.

This CDR3 reads CASSSRTVAGYGYTF. DNA of the CDR3: TGTGCCAGTAGTTCCCGGACAGTTGCAGGCTATGGCTACACCTTC. V gene TRBV19 combines with J gene TRBJ1-2; a possible D gene is TRBD1 (6 bases). Germline assignment: CDR1 LNHDA and CDR2 SQIVND (reference sequence). The CDR3 totals 15 residues. V gave up 5 bases and J gave up 4 bases, with 17 bases separating them.

This clone was recorded a few times. The chain carries TRBV7-2 and TRBJ2-7; D is ambiguous. Germline assignment: CDR1 SGHTA and CDR2 FQGNSA. The CDR3 loop spans 14 amino acids. V was pared by 2 bases and J by 2 bases, with 10 bases between. The CDR3 bases are TGTGCCAGCAGCTTACAAGGCGGAACCTACGAGCAGTACTTC. Protein product: CASSLQGGTYEQYF.

The V and J genes are TRBV4-1 and TRBJ2-1; TRBD2 matches at 15 bases. The length of the CDR3 is 18 residues. Germline V CDR1 and CDR2: MGHRA, YSYEKL. V shed 5 bases and J 7 bases; nucleotides not matched to a gene: 12. The CDR3 loop reads CASSSPGLAGGQDNEQFF. In DNA form, the CDR3 reads TGCGCCAGCAGCTCACCGGGACTAGCGGGGGGCCAGGATAATGAGCAGTTCTTC.

The chain is built from TRBV2 and TRBJ1-5; 10 bases align to TRBD1. CDR3 size: 14 residues. Germline lookup yields CDR1 SNHLY and CDR2 FYNNEI. Trimming at V came to 6 bases and at J to 3 bases, leaving 2 bases not matched to a gene. CDR3 sequence: CASRGQGYNQPQHF. The CDR3 region has the DNA TGTGCCAGCAGGGGACAGGGGTACAATCAGCCCCAGCATTTT.

This clone was picked up one time. The rearrangement joins TRBV27 to TRBJ1-2, with D uncertain. Trimming removed 5 bases at V and 4 bases at J, with 17 bases between. CDR1 and CDR2 (germline): MNHEY, SMNVEV (reference sequence). There are 15 residues in the CDR3. The DNA of the CDR3 is TGTGCCAGCAGTCCACGAAAACCCCCGGTCTATGGCTACACCTTC. Its translation: CASSPRKPPVYGYTF.

About this clone itself: This CDR3 is also generated by other DNA sequences in the sample. The chain uses TRBV6-4 and TRBJ2-3, with TRBD2 identical over 8 bases. The CDR3 loop spans 16 amino acids. With 0 bases clipped from V and 4 bases from J, the junction kept 6 bases outside the gene matches. Germline lookup yields CDR1 MRHNA and CDR2 SNTAGT. The CDR3: CASSDSISGGADTQYF. Written as DNA, the CDR3 is TGTGCCAGCAGTGACTCGATCAGCGGGGGCGCAGATACGCAGTATTTT.